This T cell receptor beta chain was documented in a study of blood T cells in healthy people across ages. PBMCs were isolated at a quantity of at least 6 million per sample. Each sample yielded at least 6 micrograms of PBMC total RNA. A second PCR, run for roughly 6 to 11 cycles, used a sample-barcoded 5' primer plus a J-beta primer mix. Researchers report that a template-switch adaptor with 12 random nucleotides tagged each cDNA molecule. TCRdb fed the 5' RACE reads into MiXCR, producing one record per CDR3 protein. This table has 1.5 million to 2 million distinct CDR3 sequences, about two fifths appearing once. CDR3 length: 14 residues. V was cut by 0 bases and J by 5 bases, with 8 bases left in between. Per germline, CDR1 ENHRY and CDR2 SYGVKD.

This receptor was taken from a human donor in good health. The sample was blood. V is TRBV10-3 and J is TRBJ1-5, with no clear D. The CDR3 sequence is CAISESEVYQPQHF. The CDR3 DNA reads as TGTGCCATCAGTGAGTCTGAGGTTTATCAGCCCCAGCATTTT.